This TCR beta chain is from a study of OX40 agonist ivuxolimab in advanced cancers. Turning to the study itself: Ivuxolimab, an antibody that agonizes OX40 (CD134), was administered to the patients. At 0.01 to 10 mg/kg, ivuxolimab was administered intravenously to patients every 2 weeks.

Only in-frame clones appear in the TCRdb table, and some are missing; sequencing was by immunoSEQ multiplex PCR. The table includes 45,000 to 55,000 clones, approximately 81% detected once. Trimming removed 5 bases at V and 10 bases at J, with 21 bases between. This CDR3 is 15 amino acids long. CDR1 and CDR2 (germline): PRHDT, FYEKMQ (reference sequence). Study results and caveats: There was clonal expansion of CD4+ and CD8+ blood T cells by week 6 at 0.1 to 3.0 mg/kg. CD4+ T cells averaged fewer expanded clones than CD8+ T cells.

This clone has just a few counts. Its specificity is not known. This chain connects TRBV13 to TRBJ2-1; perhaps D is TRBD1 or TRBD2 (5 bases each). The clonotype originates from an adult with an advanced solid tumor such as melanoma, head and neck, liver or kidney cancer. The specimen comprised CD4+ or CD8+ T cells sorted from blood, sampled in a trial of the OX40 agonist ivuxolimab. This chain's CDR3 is CASSPERDGQTEQFF. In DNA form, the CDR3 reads TGTGCCAGCAGCCCGGAGAGGGACGGCCAAACGGAGCAGTTCTTC.